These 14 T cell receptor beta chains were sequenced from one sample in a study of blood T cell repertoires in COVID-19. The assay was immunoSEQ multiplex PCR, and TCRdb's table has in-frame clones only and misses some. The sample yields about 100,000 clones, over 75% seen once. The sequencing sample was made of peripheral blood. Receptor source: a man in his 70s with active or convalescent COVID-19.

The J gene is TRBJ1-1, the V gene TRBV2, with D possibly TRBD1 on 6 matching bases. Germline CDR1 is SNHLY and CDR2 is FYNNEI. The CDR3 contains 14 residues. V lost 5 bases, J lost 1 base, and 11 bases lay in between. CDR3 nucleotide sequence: TGTGCCAGCAGTATCGCCAGGGGGAACACTGAAGCTTTCTTT. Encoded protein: CASSIARGNTEAFF. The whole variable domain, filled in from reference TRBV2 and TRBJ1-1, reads EPEVTQTPSHQVTQMGQEVILRCVPISNHLYFYWYRQILGQKVEFLVSFYNNEISEKSEIFDDQFSVERPDGSNFTLKIRSTKLEDSAMYFCASSIARGNTEAFFGQGTRLTVV.

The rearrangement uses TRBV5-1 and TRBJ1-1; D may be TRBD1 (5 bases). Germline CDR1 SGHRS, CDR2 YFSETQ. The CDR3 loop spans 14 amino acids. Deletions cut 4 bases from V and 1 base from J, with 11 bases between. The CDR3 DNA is TGCGCCAGCAGCATGACAGTGAGGAACACTGAAGCTTTCTTT. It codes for CASSMTVRNTEAFF.

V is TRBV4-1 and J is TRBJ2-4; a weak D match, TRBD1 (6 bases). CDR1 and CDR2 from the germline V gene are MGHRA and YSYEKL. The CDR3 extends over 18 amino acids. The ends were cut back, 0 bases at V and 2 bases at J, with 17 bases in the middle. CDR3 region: CASSQDPSRGDSKNIQYF. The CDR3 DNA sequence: TGCGCCAGCAGCCAAGATCCCTCCAGGGGCGATTCCAAAAACATTCAGTACTTC.

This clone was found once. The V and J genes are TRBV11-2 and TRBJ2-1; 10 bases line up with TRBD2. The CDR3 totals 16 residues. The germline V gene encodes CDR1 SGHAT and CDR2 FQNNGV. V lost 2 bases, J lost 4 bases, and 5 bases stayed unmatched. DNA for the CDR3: TGTGCCAGCAGCTTATTAACTAGCGGGGTTTACAATGAGCAGTTCTTC. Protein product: CASSLLTSGVYNEQFF.

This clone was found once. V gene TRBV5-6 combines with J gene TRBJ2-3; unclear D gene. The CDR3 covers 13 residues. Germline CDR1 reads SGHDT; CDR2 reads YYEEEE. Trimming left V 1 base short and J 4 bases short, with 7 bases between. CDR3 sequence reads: CASSLYPADTQYF. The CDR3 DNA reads TGTGCCAGCAGCTTGTATCCTGCAGATACGCAGTATTTT.

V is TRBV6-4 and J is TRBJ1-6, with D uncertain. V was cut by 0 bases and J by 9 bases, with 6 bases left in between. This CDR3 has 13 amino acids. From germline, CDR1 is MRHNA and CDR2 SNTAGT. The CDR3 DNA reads TGTGCCAGCAGTGACTCGAGAGGTTCACCCCTCCACTTT. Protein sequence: CASSDSRGSPLHF.

The CDR3 nucleotides read TGTGCCAGCAGTGTTACAGGGTTGTTCGAAAAACTGTTTTTT. It specifies CASSVTGLFEKLFF. The chain recombines TRBV3-1 (or the pseudogene TRBV3-2) with TRBJ1-4, with a weak D call TRBD1 (6 bases). The ends were cut back, 6 bases at V and 8 bases at J, with 16 bases in the middle. The CDR3 spans 14 residues. CDR1 LGHDT and CDR2 YNNKEL come from the germline V gene (reference sequence).

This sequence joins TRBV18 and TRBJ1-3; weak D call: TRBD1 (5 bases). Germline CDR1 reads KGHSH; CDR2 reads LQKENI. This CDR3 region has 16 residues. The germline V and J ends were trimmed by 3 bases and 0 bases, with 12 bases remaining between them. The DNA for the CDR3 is TGTGCCAGCTCACCTTTCGACAGCACCTCTGGAAACACCATATATTTT. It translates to CASSPFDSTSGNTIYF.

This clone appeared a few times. The CDR3 loop reads CASSELGEGRAFF. The CDR3 region has the DNA TGTGCCAGCAGTGAATTGGGGGAGGGACGGGCTTTCTTT. V gene TRBV6-1 combines with J gene TRBJ1-1, with a tentative D call TRBD1 (5 bases). The V and J ends lost 2 bases and 11 bases respectively, with 15 bases between them. The CDR3 extends over 13 amino acids. CDR1 and CDR2 (germline): MNHNS, SASEGT.

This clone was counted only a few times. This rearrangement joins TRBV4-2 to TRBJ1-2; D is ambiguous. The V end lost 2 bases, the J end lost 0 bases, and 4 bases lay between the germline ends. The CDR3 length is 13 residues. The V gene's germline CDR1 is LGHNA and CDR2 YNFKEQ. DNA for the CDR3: TGTGCCAGCAGCCAACAGGCTAACTATGGCTACACCTTC. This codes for CASSQQANYGYTF.

As DNA, the CDR3 is TGTGCCAGCTCACCGGGCGTGGACAGAGAAAAACTGTTTTTT. Its protein product is CASSPGVDREKLFF. V gene TRBV18 combines with J gene TRBJ1-4; D might be TRBD1 (6 bases). V lost 3 bases to trimming and J lost 8 bases, with 13 bases between them. The CDR3 has 14 residues. Per germline, CDR1 KGHSH and CDR2 LQKENI.

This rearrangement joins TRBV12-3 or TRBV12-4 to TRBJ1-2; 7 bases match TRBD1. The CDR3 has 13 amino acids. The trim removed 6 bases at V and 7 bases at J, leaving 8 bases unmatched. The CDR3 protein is CASRTGTAGGYTF. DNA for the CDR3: TGTGCCAGCAGAACCGGGACAGCGGGTGGCTACACCTTC.

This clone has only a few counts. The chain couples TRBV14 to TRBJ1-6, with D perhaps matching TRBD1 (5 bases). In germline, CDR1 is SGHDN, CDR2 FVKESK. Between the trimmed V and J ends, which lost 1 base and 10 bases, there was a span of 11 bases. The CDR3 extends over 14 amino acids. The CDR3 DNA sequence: TGTGCCAGCAGCCAAGCAGGGCGGGGGTCACCCCTCCACTTT. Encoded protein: CASSQAGRGSPLHF. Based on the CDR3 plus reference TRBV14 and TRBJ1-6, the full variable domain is EAGVTQFPSHSVIEKGQTVTLRCDPISGHDNLYWYRRVMGKEIKFLLHFVKESKQDESGMPNNRFLAERTGGTYSTLKVQPAELEDSGVYFCASSQAGRGSPLHFGNGTRLTVT.

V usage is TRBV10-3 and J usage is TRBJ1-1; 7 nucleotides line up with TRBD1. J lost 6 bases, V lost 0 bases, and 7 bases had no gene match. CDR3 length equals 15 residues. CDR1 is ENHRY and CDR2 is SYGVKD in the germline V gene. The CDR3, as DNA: TGTGCCATCAGTGAGTCGGATGAGGGGGCCTCTGAAGCTTTCTTT. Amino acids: CAISESDEGASEAFF.